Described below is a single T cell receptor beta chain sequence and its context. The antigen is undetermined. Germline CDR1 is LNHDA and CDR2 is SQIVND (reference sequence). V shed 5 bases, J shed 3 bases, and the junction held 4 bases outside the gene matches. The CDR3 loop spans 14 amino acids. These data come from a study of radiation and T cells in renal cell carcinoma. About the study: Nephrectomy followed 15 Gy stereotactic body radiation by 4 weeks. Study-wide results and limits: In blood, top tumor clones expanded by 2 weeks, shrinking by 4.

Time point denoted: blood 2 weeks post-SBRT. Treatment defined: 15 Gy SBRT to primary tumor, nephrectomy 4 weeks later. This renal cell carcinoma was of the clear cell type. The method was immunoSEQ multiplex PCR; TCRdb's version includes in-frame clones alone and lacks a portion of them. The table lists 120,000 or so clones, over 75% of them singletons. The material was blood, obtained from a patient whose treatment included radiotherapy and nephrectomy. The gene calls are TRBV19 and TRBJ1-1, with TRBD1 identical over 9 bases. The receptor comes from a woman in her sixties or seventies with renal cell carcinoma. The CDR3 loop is CASSPGQGYTEAFF. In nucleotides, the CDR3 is TGTGCCAGTAGTCCCGGACAGGGGTACACTGAAGCTTTCTTT.